The rows below give T cell receptor beta chains drawn from one sample of a study of blood T cell repertoires in COVID-19. The data were produced by immunoSEQ multiplex PCR, yet TCRdb's version contains in-frame clones alone and is incomplete. The sample contains fewer than 150,000 clones, about 84% of which appear only once. Sequencing used peripheral blood. The receptors stem from an elderly woman in a cohort sampled during active or convalescent COVID-19. Each CDR3 is given with its conserved first and last residue. A D gene is named only where the DNA matches it firmly. Not all rows give a size; the values are once, few, many and, for expanded clones, a class.

clone_size j_call v_call d_call cdr3_nt cdr3_aa
once TRBJ2-5 TRBV5-1 - TGCGCCAGCAGCTTGCGCGGCTTGGGGGGAGAGACCCAGTACTTC CASSLRGLGGETQYF
few TRBJ1-1 TRBV19 TRBD1 TGTGCCAGTAGTGTCGGGACAGCCAGGCGCCAGGGGGAAGCTTTCTTT CASSVGTARRQGEAFF
once TRBJ2-3 TRBV5-1 TRBD2 TGCGCCAGCAGCCTGCGGGGGACGGCAGATACGCAGTATTTT CASSLRGTADTQYF
- TRBJ1-2 TRBV2 - TGTGCCAGCAGTGAATATCGTAACCAGGTTGGCTACACCTTC CASSEYRNQVGYTF
few TRBJ1-1 TRBV18 - TGTGCCAGCTCACCCCCGGTGAACACTGAAGCTTTCTTT CASSPPVNTEAFF
- TRBJ2-5 TRBV2 TRBD2 TGTGCCAGCATGGCTAGCGGGGGGGAAGAGACCCAGTACTTC CASMASGGEETQYF
- TRBJ2-3 TRBV2 TRBD2 TGTGCCAGCAGTGATCCCCACAGCGGGGGGTCGGATACGCAGTATTTT CASSDPHSGGSDTQYF
- TRBJ1-5 TRBV2 - TGTGCCAGCAGTGAAACTAGGGCAGGGGCTAAAAATCAGCCCCAGCATTTT CASSETRAGAKNQPQHF
- TRBJ2-2 TRBV13 - TGTGCCAGCAGCTTAACAGAGAACACCGGGGAGCTGTTTTTT CASSLTENTGELFF
- TRBJ2-3 TRBV7-9 - TGTGCCAGCAGGAAACAGGGTGTCACAGATACGCAGTATTTT CASRKQGVTDTQYF
few TRBJ2-6 TRBV6-1 - TGTGCCAGCAGTGAGCTCGGCAGGGCCCTCTCTGGGGCCAACGTCCTGACTTTC CASSELGRALSGANVLTF
- TRBJ2-1 TRBV5-1 - TGCGCCAGCAGCTTGGCCATGCAGGGGCGCAGCAATGAGCAGTTCTTC CASSLAMQGRSNEQFF
- TRBJ1-2 TRBV29-1 TRBD1 TGCAGCGCAGAGGGACAGTATGACTATGGCTACACCTTC CSAEGQYDYGYTF
- TRBJ1-2 TRBV7-6 - TGTGCCAGCAGCTTAGGACCAGACATTCCCTATGGCTACACCTTC CASSLGPDIPYGYTF
- TRBJ1-1 TRBV30 - TGTGCCTGGGACAGCGGGTCTACTGAAGCTTTCTTT CAWDSGSTEAFF
- TRBJ1-2 TRBV5-1 - TGCGCCAGCAGCAAGGAGGTTGGGGGGGACTATGGCTACACCTTC CASSKEVGGDYGYTF
- TRBJ1-1 TRBV18 - TGTGCCAGCTCACCACTCCCAAGGGGCCGTAACACTGAAGCTTTCTTT CASSPLPRGRNTEAFF
few TRBJ1-1 TRBV5-1 - TGCGCCAGCAGCCCGTTAGGGGGTGCCACTGAAGCTTTCTTT CASSPLGGATEAFF
- TRBJ2-5 TRBV7-9 - TGTGCCAGCAGCTCCGGAGGACCGCTACCTTACCAAGAGACCCAGTACTTC CASSSGGPLPYQETQYF
few TRBJ1-2 TRBV7-9 - TGTGCCAGCAGCTTACTAGATCCGAATGGCTACACCTTC CASSLLDPNGYTF
- TRBJ2-7 TRBV5-1 TRBD2 TGCGCCAGCAGCTTGAGACTAGCGGGGGAAGACTACGAGCAGTACTTC CASSLRLAGEDYEQYF
few TRBJ2-7 TRBV7-9 TRBD1 TGTGCCAGCAGGCCGGGACAGGGGTCTAACGAGCAGTACTTC CASRPGQGSNEQYF
- TRBJ1-3 TRBV15 - TGTGCCACCAGCAGCAGACGGTATCAGGACTCTGGAAACACCATATATTTT CATSSRRYQDSGNTIYF
- TRBJ1-6 TRBV6-5 - TGTGCCAGCATCAGAGAGGGCACCTATAATTCACCCCTCCACTTT CASIREGTYNSPLHF
- TRBJ1-1 TRBV11-2 TRBD1 TGTGCCAGCAGCCCGAATCGTGACAGGGAAGTTTTCTTT CASSPNRDREVFF
once TRBJ1-6 TRBV6-2/TRBV6-3 TRBD1 TGTGCCAGCAGCGATCCGGGACAGGGGGACTCACCCCTCCACTTT CASSDPGQGDSPLHF
many TRBJ1-1 TRBV5-1 - TGCGCCAGCAGGGATGACAGGAGGAACACTGAAGCTTTCTTT CASRDDRRNTEAFF